These T cell receptor beta chains were read from a single sample in a study of regulatory T cells in long-lasting Graves disease. MiXCR, run by TCRdb on the multiplex PCR reads, gives a single entry per CDR3 protein. The data hold 250,000 or so distinct CDR3 sequences, with 20% observed a single time. The sample consisted of peripheral blood mononuclear cells (PBMCs), taken at new diagnosis, from a patient treated with antithyroid drugs. The receptors were sampled from a female donor with Graves disease. CDR3s leave out the opening cysteine and the closing phenylalanine or tryptophan. Fields, in order: V gene, CDR3 protein.

TRBV10-3 ATGEQGLDTGELF
TRBV9 ASSDPVRGYT
TRBV28 ASSSQDGYGYT
TRBV5-1 ASRVSMTGRNSPLH
TRBV20-1 SATRVQETQY
TRBV25-1 ASSEGRARADEQF
TRBV2 ASSETAPYEQF
TRBV19 ASSSSAESPYGYT
TRBV19 ASRVSDEKLF
TRBV19 ASRDRYGYT
TRBV6-2/TRBV6-3 ASSQGDYEQY
TRBV20-1 AGGVRGLREQY
TRBV10-3 AISDEYGTRRSGANVLT
TRBV7-8 ASSFRGLGNEQF
TRBV3-1 ASSPRPRTPNNEQF
TRBV28 ASSQEAGGQETQY
TRBV28 ASKLEGQIYEQY
TRBV4-3 ASSPLAGGPNIQY
TRBV6-1 ASRESRETGQY
TRBV9 ASSDRGGHYSGANVLT
TRBV2 ASSDNARVAGGTDTQY
TRBV19 ASSIAPDSGRAHEQF
TRBV2 ASRETSGGASDTQY
TRBV28 AVQGTNEKLF
TRBV2 ASTEGNSYNEQF
TRBV7-2 ASSLAGLAWDYEQY
TRBV29-1 SVVGTGVFYEQY
TRBV5-1 ASSPRGTMNTEAF
TRBV6-1 ASGTKGLGHEKLL
TRBV20-1 SAGDEKLF
TRBV12-3/TRBV12-4 ASSSPIGAGQPQH
TRBV28 ASRQLAGGLYNEQF
TRBV20-1 SQGGQGSTAQY
TRBV6-2/TRBV6-3 ASSKSGRSYEQY
TRBV6-2/TRBV6-3 ASSYAWANTGELF
TRBV6-4 ATSGTGGTDTQY
TRBV19 ASSIGRQETQY
TRBV7-2 ASSKTPAGNQPQH
TRBV24-1 ATSGSNSNQPQH
TRBV6-1 ASTRPGPGATDTQY
TRBV7-2 ASGARDRGRGYT
TRBV7-2 ASSPRGGGVFTGELF
TRBV7-2 ASSSEWDTSYEQY